This T cell receptor (beta chain) originates from a study of graft-versus-host responses after intestinal transplantation. Looking at the study overall: Recipients obtained multivisceral, liver-intestinal, or isolated intestinal transplants. Every recipient underwent anti-thymocyte globulin induction, then tacrolimus and steroids for roughly three years.

Data came from immunoSEQ multiplex PCR; TCRdb stores just in-frame clones and leaves some out. The table records tens of thousands of clones, 90% to 95% of them present only once. This CDR3 is 19 amino acids long. This receptor was obtained from a human patient who received an intestinal transplant, so some T cells may come from the graft donor. This specimen consisted of PBMCs, obtained more than 750 days after a first intestinal transplant, on the day of a second. The rearrangement uses TRBV21-1 and TRBJ2-1; the table's TRBD2 call for D was not verified on the DNA. TRBV21-1 is described as a pseudogene. The CDR3, as DNA: TGTGCCAGCAGCAAAGGGGTGAGACTACCTAATAGCTCCTACAATGAGCAGTTCTTC. It codes for CASSKGVRLPNSSYNEQFF.